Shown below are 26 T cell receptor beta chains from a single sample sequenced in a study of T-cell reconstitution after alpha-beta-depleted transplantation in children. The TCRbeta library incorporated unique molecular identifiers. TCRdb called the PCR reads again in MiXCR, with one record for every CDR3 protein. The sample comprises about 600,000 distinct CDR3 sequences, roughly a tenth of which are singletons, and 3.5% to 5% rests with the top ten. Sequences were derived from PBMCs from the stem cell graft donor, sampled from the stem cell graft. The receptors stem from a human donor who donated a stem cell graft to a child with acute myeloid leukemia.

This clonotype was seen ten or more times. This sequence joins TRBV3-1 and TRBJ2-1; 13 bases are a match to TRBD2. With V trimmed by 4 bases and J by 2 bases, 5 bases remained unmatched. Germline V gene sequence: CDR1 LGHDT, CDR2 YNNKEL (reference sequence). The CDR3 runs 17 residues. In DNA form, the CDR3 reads TGTGCCAGCAGCCCAAGACTAGCGGGAGGTGCCTACAATGAGCAGTTCTTC. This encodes CASSPRLAGGAYNEQFF.

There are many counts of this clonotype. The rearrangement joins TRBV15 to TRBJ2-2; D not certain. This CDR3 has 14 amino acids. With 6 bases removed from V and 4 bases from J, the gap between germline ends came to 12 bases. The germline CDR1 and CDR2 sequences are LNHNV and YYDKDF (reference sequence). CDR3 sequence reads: CATRQSRLTGELFF. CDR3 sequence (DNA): TGTGCCACCAGGCAGAGTCGACTCACCGGGGAGCTGTTTTTT.

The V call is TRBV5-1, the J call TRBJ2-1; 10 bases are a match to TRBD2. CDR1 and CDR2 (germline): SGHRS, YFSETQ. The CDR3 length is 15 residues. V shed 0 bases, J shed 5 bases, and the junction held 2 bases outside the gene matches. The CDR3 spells CASSLGGTSDNEQFF. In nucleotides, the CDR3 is TGCGCCAGCAGCTTGGGTGGGACTAGCGACAATGAGCAGTTCTTC.

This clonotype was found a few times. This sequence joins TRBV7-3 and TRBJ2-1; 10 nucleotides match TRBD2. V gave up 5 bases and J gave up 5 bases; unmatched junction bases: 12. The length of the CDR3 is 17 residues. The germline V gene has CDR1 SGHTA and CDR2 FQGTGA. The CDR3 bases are TGTGCCAGCAGCCTGTTACCGGGACTAGCGCACAACAATGAGCAGTTCTTC. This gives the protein CASSLLPGLAHNNEQFF.

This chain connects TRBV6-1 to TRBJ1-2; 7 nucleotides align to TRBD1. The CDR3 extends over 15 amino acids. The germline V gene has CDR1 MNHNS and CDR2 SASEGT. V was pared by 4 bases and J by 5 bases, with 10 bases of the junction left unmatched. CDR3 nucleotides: TGTGCCAGCAGTGCAATAACCGGGACAGCTTATGGCTACACCTTC. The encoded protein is CASSAITGTAYGYTF.

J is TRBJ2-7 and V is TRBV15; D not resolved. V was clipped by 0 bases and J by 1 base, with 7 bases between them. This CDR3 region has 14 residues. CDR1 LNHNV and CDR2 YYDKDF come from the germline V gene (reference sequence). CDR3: CATSRDPQSYEQYF. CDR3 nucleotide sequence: TGTGCCACCAGCAGAGATCCACAGTCCTACGAGCAGTACTTC.

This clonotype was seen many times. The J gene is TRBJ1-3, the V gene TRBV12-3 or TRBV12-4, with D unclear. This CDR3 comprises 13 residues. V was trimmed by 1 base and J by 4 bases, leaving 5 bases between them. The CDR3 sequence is CASSLGTGNTIYF. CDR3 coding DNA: TGTGCCAGCAGTTTAGGGACCGGAAACACCATATATTTT.

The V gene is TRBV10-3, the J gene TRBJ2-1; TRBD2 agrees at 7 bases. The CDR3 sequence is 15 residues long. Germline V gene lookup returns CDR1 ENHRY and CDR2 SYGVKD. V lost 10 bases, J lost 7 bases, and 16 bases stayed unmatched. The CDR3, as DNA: TGTGCCACCGGGACGGTGGGGTCCGGGAGGAATGAGCAGTTCTTC. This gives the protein CATGTVGSGRNEQFF.

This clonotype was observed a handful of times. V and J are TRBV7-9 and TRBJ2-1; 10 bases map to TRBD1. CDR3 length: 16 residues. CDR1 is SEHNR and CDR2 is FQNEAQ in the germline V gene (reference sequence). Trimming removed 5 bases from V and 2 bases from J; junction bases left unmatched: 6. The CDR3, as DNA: TGTGCCAGCAGCCCCTGGACAGGGGGAACCTACAATGAGCAGTTCTTC. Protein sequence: CASSPWTGGTYNEQFF. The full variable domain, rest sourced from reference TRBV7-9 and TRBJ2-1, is DTGVSQNPRHKITKRGQNVTFRCDPISEHNRLYWYRQTLGQGPEFLTYFQNEAQLEKSRLLSDRFSAERPKGSFSTLEIQRTEQGDSAMYLCASSPWTGGTYNEQFFGPGTRLTVL.

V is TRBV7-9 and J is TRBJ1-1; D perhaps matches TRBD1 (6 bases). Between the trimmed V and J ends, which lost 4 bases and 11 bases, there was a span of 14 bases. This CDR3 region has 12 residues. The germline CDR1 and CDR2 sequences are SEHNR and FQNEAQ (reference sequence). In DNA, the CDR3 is TGTGCCAGCAGCTCGATACAGGGTGTCGCTTTCTTT. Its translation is CASSSIQGVAFF.

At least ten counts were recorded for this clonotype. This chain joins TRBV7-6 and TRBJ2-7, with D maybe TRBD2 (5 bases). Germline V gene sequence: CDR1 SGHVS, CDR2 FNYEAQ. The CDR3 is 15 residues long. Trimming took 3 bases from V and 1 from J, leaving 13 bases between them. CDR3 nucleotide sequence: TGTGCCAGCAGCTTGGGCCCCGGAGGTTCCTACGAGCAGTACTTC. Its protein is CASSLGPGGSYEQYF.

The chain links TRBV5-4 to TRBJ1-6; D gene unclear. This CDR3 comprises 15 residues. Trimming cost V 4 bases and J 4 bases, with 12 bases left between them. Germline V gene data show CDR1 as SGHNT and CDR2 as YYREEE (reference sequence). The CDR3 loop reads CASSTWGDYNSPLHF. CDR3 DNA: TGTGCCAGCAGCACGTGGGGAGATTATAATTCACCCCTCCACTTT.

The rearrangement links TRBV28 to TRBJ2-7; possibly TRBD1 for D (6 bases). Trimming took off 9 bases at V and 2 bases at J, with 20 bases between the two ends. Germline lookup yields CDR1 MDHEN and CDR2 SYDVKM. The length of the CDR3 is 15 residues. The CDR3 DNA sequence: TGTGCCAGTCACCCCCCCGGACAGCAGCCCTACGAGCAGTACTTC. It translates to CASHPPGQQPYEQYF. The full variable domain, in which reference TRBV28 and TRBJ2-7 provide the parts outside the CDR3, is DVKVTQSSRYLVKRTGEKVFLECVQDMDHENMFWYRQDPGLGLRLIYFSYDVKMKEKGDIPEGYSVSREKKERFSLILESASTNQTSMYLCASHPPGQQPYEQYFGPGTRLTVT.

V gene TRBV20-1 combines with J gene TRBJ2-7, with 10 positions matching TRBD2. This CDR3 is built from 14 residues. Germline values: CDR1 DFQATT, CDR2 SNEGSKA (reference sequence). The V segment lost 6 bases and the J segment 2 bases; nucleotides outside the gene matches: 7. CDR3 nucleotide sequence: TGCAGTGCGTATCTAGCGGGAGCAACCTACGAGCAGTACTTC. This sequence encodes CSAYLAGATYEQYF.

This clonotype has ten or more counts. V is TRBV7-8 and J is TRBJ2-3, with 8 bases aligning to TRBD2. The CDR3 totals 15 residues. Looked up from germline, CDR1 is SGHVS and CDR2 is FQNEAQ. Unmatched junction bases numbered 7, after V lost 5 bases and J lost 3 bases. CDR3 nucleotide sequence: TGTGCCAGCAGCCCGAGGACTAGCAGGACAGATACGCAGTATTTT. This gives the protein CASSPRTSRTDTQYF.

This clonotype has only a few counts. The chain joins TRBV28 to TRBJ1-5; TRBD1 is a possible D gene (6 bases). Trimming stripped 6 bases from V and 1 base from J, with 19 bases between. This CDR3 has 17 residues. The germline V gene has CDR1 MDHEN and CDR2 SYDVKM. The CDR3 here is CASSSGGGARSNQPQHF. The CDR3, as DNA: TGTGCCAGCAGCTCCGGGGGGGGCGCAAGGAGCAATCAGCCCCAGCATTTT.

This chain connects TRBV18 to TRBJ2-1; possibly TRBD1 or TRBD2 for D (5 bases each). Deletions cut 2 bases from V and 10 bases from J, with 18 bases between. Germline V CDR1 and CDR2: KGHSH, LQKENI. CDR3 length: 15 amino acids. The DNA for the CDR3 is TGTGCCAGCTCACCATCGGCGGTGGGGGTGAAGGAGCAGTTCTTC. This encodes CASSPSAVGVKEQFF.

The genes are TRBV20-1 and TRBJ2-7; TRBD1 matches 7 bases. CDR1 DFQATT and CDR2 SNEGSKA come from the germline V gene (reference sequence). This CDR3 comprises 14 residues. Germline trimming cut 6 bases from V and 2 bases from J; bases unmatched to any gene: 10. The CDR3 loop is CSAARQGRTYEQYF. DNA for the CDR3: TGCAGTGCCGCGAGACAGGGTCGGACCTACGAGCAGTACTTC.

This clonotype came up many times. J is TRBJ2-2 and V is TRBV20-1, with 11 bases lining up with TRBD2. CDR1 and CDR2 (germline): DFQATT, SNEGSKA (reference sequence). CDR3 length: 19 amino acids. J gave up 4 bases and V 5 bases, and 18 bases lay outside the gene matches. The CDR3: CSASNFLGSGRGGTGELFF. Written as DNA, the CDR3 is TGCAGTGCTTCGAATTTCCTTGGTAGCGGGAGGGGAGGCACCGGGGAGCTGTTTTTT.

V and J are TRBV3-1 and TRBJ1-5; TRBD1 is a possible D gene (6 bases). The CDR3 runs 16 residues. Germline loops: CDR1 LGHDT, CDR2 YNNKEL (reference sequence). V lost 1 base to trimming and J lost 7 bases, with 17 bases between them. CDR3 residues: CASSQVGQGMIQPQHF. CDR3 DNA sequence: TGTGCCAGCAGCCAAGTTGGGCAGGGGATGATCCAGCCCCAGCATTTT.

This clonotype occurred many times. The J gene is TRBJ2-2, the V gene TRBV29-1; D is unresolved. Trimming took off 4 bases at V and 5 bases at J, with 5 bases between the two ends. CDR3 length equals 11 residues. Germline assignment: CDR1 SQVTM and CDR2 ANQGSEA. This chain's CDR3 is CSVGETGELFF. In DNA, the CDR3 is TGCAGCGTTGGGGAAACCGGGGAGCTGTTTTTT.

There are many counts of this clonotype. CDR3 coding DNA: TGTGCCAGCAGTTTCAGGGGGCTAATCTCTGGAAACACCATATATTTT. Translating gives CASSFRGLISGNTIYF. V is TRBV12-3 or TRBV12-4 and J is TRBJ1-3; TRBD1 aligns across 8 bases. CDR3 size: 16 residues. V lost 3 bases to trimming and J lost 0 bases; unmatched junction nucleotides: 4.

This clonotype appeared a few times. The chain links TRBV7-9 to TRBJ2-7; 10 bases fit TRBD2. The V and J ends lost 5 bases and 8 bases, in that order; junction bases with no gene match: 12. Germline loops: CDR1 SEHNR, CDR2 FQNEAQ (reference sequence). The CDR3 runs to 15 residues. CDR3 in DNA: TGTGCCAGCAGCCCAAGGACTAGCGGAACTACGAAGCAGTACTTC. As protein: CASSPRTSGTTKQYF. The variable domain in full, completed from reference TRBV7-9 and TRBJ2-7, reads DTGVSQNPRHKITKRGQNVTFRCDPISEHNRLYWYRQTLGQGPEFLTYFQNEAQLEKSRLLSDRFSAERPKGSFSTLEIQRTEQGDSAMYLCASSPRTSGTTKQYFGPGTRLTVT.

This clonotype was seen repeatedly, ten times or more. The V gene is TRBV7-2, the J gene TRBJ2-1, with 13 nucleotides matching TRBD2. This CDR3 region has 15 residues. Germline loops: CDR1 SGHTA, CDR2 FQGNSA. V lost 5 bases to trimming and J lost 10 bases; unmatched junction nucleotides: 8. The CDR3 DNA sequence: TGTGCCAGCAGCCCTTGGACTAGCGGGAGCAACGAGCAGTTCTTC. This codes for CASSPWTSGSNEQFF.

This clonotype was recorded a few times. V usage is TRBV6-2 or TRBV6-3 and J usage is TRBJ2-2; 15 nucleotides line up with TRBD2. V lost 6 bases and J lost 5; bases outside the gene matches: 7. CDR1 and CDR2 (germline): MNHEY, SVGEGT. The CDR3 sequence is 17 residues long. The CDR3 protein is CASRTGTSGRLTGELFF. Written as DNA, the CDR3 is TGTGCCAGCAGAACCGGGACTAGCGGGAGGTTAACCGGGGAGCTGTTTTTT.

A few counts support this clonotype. The DNA for the CDR3 is TGTGCCAGCAAACTTGAGGGTCAGCCCCAGCATTTT. Its protein product is CASKLEGQPQHF. The genes are TRBV28 and TRBJ1-5; D gene ambiguous. This CDR3 comprises 12 residues. Germline V gene lookup returns CDR1 MDHEN and CDR2 SYDVKM. The V and J ends lost 7 bases and 6 bases respectively, with 10 bases between them.